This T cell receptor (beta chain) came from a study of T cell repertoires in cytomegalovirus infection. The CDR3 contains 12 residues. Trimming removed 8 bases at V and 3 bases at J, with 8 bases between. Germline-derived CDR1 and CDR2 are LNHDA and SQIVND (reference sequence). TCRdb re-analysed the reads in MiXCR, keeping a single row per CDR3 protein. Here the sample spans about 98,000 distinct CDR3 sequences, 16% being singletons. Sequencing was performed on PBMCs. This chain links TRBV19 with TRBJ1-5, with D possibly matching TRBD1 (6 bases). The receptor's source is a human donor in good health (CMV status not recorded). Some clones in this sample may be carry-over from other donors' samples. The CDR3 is CASGQNNQPQHF. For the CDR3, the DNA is TGTGCCAGTGGACAGAACAATCAGCCCCAGCATTTT.